Listed here are 23 T cell receptor beta chains from one sample, sequenced in a study of blood T cell repertoires in COVID-19. Only in-frame clones appear in the TCRdb table, and some are missing; sequencing was by immunoSEQ multiplex PCR. The sample includes about 200,000 clones, 70% to 90% of them seen just once. The source material was peripheral blood. Receptors were obtained from a woman of 80 years or more with acute or convalescent COVID-19.

The chain recombines TRBV10-3 with TRBJ2-4; possibly TRBD2 for D (7 bases). Germline V lookup: CDR1 ENHRY, CDR2 SYGVKD. V was pared by 3 bases and J by 8 bases, with 14 bases between. The CDR3 loop spans 14 amino acids. The CDR3 loop is CAISEQGGVDIQYF. The CDR3 DNA sequence: TGTGCCATCAGTGAACAGGGAGGGGTTGACATTCAGTACTTC.

This clone showed up just a few times. V usage is TRBV7-6 and J usage is TRBJ2-2; 12 positions match TRBD2. Germline CDR1 is SGHVS and CDR2 is FNYEAQ. The CDR3 sequence is 17 residues long. Unmatched junction bases numbered 9, after V lost 4 bases and J lost 6 bases. DNA of the CDR3: TGTGCCAGCAGCTCCGAGCTAGCGGGAGGGCCGTCCGGGGAGCTGTTTTTT. As protein: CASSSELAGGPSGELFF.

The chain recombines TRBV7-9 with TRBJ1-6, with 7 bases fitting TRBD1. This CDR3 has 17 residues. V shed 2 bases and J 8 bases; nucleotides not matched to a gene: 12. CDR1 SEHNR and CDR2 FQNEAQ come from the germline V gene (reference sequence). In DNA, the CDR3 is TGTGCCAGCAGCTTACTCACATTTACAGGGGTTGATTCACCCCTCCACTTT. Its protein is CASSLLTFTGVDSPLHF. Together with reference TRBV7-9 and TRBJ1-6, the CDR3 gives the full variable domain: DTGVSQNPRHKITKRGQNVTFRCDPISEHNRLYWYRQTLGQGPEFLTYFQNEAQLEKSRLLSDRFSAERPKGSFSTLEIQRTEQGDSAMYLCASSLLTFTGVDSPLHFGNGTRLTVT.

This chain joins TRBV9 and TRBJ2-5, with D possibly matching TRBD1 (6 bases). V lost 4 bases, J lost 2 bases, and 18 bases lay in between. Germline CDR1 is SGDLS and CDR2 is YYNGEE. The CDR3 totals 16 residues. The CDR3 loop is CASSPHPLDSQETQYF. The CDR3 region has the DNA TGTGCCAGCAGCCCCCACCCCTTGGACAGTCAAGAGACCCAGTACTTC.

The chain joins TRBV24-1 to TRBJ1-1; 7 bases map to TRBD1. Looked up from germline, CDR1 is KGHDR and CDR2 is SFDVKD. The junction had 1 base not matched to a gene; V was cut back by 2 bases and J by 5 bases. This CDR3 is 13 amino acids long. The CDR3 loop reads CATSDSGGTEAFF. The CDR3 DNA is TGTGCCACCAGTGATTCAGGGGGAACTGAAGCTTTCTTT.

This clone showed up just once. This rearrangement joins TRBV7-9 to TRBJ1-5; D is perhaps TRBD1 (5 bases). The CDR3 contains 14 residues. Germline V gene lookup returns CDR1 SEHNR and CDR2 FQNEAQ (reference sequence). The V and J ends lost 4 bases and 9 bases respectively, with 16 bases between them. Here the CDR3 reads CASSSDQPGGPQHF. Here the CDR3 DNA reads TGTGCCAGCAGCTCCGACCAACCCGGGGGGCCCCAGCATTTT.

V usage is TRBV7-9 and J usage is TRBJ1-1, with a weak D call TRBD1 (5 bases). V was cut by 3 bases and J by 5 bases, with 10 bases left in between. The germline CDR1 and CDR2 sequences are SEHNR and FQNEAQ (reference sequence). CDR3 length: 13 amino acids. CDR3 loop: CASSFGGATEAFF. DNA of the CDR3: TGTGCCAGCAGCTTCGGGGGTGCGACTGAAGCTTTCTTT.

The V and J genes are TRBV3-1 (or the pseudogene TRBV3-2) and TRBJ2-7, with TRBD1 matching 8 bases. The length of the CDR3 is 13 residues. CDR1 and CDR2 from the germline V gene are LGHDT and YNNKEL (reference sequence). Trimming took 5 bases from V and 3 from J; bases not matched to a gene: 3. CDR3 DNA sequence: TGTGCCAGCAGCAATGGACAGGGCTACGAGCAGTACTTC. It specifies CASSNGQGYEQYF.

V is TRBV6-5 and J is TRBJ1-4; tentative D call: TRBD1 (5 bases). Trimming took off 11 bases at V and 8 bases at J, with 21 bases between the two ends. This CDR3 is built from 14 residues. Germline V gene lookup returns CDR1 MNHEY and CDR2 SVGAGI. DNA for the CDR3: TGTGCCTCGGGAGGGGTCGGGAGAGACGAAAAACTGTTTTTT. Encoded protein: CASGGVGRDEKLFF.

Only a few counts were recorded for this clone. The chain carries TRBV19 and TRBJ2-6; D perhaps matches TRBD1 (6 bases). The V gene's germline CDR1 is LNHDA and CDR2 SQIVND (reference sequence). The V end lost 5 bases, the J end lost 0 bases, and 17 bases lay between the germline ends. The CDR3 extends over 18 amino acids. DNA of the CDR3: TGTGCCAGTAGTCCCCCTGGGACACCCAGCTCTGGGGCCAACGTCCTGACTTTC. Its protein product is CASSPPGTPSSGANVLTF. The variable domain in full, completed from reference TRBV19 and TRBJ2-6, reads DGGITQSPKYLFRKEGQNVTLSCEQNLNHDAMYWYRQDPGQGLRLIYYSQIVNDFQKGDIAEGYSVSREKKESFPLTVTSAQKNPTAFYLCASSPPGTPSSGANVLTFGAGSRLTVL.

The chain joins TRBV7-6 to TRBJ1-3; D possibly corresponds to TRBD1 (5 bases). V was shortened by 5 bases and J by 1 base, with 21 bases between the two germline ends. The CDR3 extends over 18 amino acids. CDR1 is SGHVS and CDR2 is FNYEAQ in the germline V gene. The CDR3 region is CASSGTPGGPFSGNTIYF. The CDR3 DNA is TGTGCCAGCAGCGGGACTCCTGGTGGACCTTTTTCTGGAAACACCATATATTTT.

This chain joins TRBV28 and TRBJ2-1, with TRBD2 identical over 10 bases. Germline values: CDR1 MDHEN, CDR2 SYDVKM. With V trimmed by 5 bases and J by 5 bases, 12 bases remained unmatched. CDR3 length: 17 amino acids. CDR3 sequence (DNA): TGTGCCAGCAGTCCCGTGAGCGGGAGGGCGGGTAACAATGAGCAGTTCTTC. Amino acid sequence: CASSPVSGRAGNNEQFF.

J is TRBJ1-1 and V is TRBV9, with a possible D match to TRBD1 (5 bases). Deletions cut 2 bases from V and 4 bases from J, with 12 bases between. The CDR3 covers 14 residues. Germline V gene sequence: CDR1 SGDLS, CDR2 YYNGEE. CDR3 nucleotides: TGTGCCAGCAGCGTGGACACCTTAGGCACTGAAGCTTTCTTT. As protein: CASSVDTLGTEAFF.

This sequence joins TRBV3-1 (or the pseudogene TRBV3-2) and TRBJ2-5; no clear D. Germline V gene lookup returns CDR1 LGHDT and CDR2 YNNKEL (reference sequence). The CDR3 runs 14 residues. V dropped 5 bases and J dropped 5 bases, with 15 bases sitting between them. The CDR3 DNA is TGTGCCAGCAGCTATAAGTGGCATGTGGAGACCCAGTACTTC. Translation: CASSYKWHVETQYF.

The V call is TRBV4-3, the J call TRBJ1-4, with D maybe TRBD1 (5 bases). This CDR3 region has 17 residues. Germline V CDR1 and CDR2: LGHNA, YSLEER. V shed 3 bases and J shed 5 bases, with 19 bases lying between them. CDR3 nucleotide sequence: TGCGCCAGCAGCCACCGATGGGGGGGGAACTTAAATGAAAAACTGTTTTTT. Protein product: CASSHRWGGNLNEKLFF.

Here the CDR3 DNA reads TGTGCCAGTAGTAGGACAGGGGTGGAGACCCAGTACTTC. It translates to CASSRTGVETQYF. J is TRBJ2-5 and V is TRBV19; 9 nucleotides line up with TRBD1. The trim removed 4 bases at V and 5 bases at J, leaving 2 bases unmatched. CDR3 length: 13 residues. The germline CDR1 and CDR2 sequences are LNHDA and SQIVND (reference sequence).

The chain links TRBV6-5 to TRBJ1-5; D uncertain. The ends were cut back, 4 bases at V and 10 bases at J, with 17 bases in the middle. Germline V gives CDR1 MNHEY, CDR2 SVGAGI. This CDR3 spans 14 amino acids. The CDR3 is CASSSGSWDRPQHF. The CDR3 bases are TGTGCCAGCAGTTCGGGATCATGGGATCGTCCCCAGCATTTT.

The chain joins TRBV6-4 to TRBJ2-5; D ambiguous. Trimming took off 7 bases at V and 4 bases at J, with 7 bases between the two ends. Germline V gene data show CDR1 as MRHNA and CDR2 as SNTAGT. The CDR3 sequence is 11 residues long. In nucleotides, the CDR3 is TGTGCCAGCACCCACGGAGAGACCCAGTACTTC. The encoded protein is CASTHGETQYF.

The chain has TRBV29-1 and TRBJ2-3; TRBD1 matches at 8 bases. V gave up 6 bases and J gave up 4 bases; unmatched junction bases: 6. CDR1 SQVTM and CDR2 ANQGSEA come from the germline V gene. CDR3 length equals 13 residues. The CDR3 region has the DNA TGCAGCGTGACAGGGGACGGGCCAGATACGCAGTATTTT. Protein product: CSVTGDGPDTQYF.

The V and J genes are TRBV5-8 and TRBJ2-3; 12 bases agree with TRBD2. V gave up 4 bases and J gave up 6 bases; unmatched junction bases: 9. The germline V gene has CDR1 SGHTS and CDR2 YDEGEE. The CDR3 length is 16 residues. CDR3 DNA sequence: TGTGCCAGCAGCCTAGGACTAGCGGGATCCACGGATACGCAGTATTTT. Its translation: CASSLGLAGSTDTQYF.

This chain uses TRBV15 with TRBJ1-2; D unresolved. The germline V gene has CDR1 LNHNV and CDR2 YYDKDF (reference sequence). The V gene lost 0 bases and the J gene lost 4 bases, with 6 bases spanning the gap. The CDR3 length is 13 residues. The CDR3 nucleotides are TGTGCCACCAGCAGAGACCCAGTCTATGGCTACACCTTC. Translating gives CATSRDPVYGYTF.

V and J are TRBV6-6 and TRBJ1-1, with D possibly matching TRBD1 (6 bases). CDR3 size: 14 residues. Looked up from germline, CDR1 is MNHNY and CDR2 is SVGAGI (reference sequence). Trimming cost V 6 bases and J 3 bases, with 14 bases left between them. The DNA of the CDR3 is TGTGCCAGCAGCCAACTACAGGGATACACTGAAGCTTTCTTT. This sequence encodes CASSQLQGYTEAFF.

This chain links TRBV7-2 with TRBJ2-7, with D possibly TRBD2 on 7 matching bases. Germline V gene lookup returns CDR1 SGHTA and CDR2 FQGNSA. The CDR3 has 15 residues. V was clipped by 8 bases and J by 0 bases, with 17 bases between them. The CDR3 loop reads CASRTGGGGSYEQYF. In nucleotides, the CDR3 is TGTGCCAGCCGTACCGGGGGAGGGGGCTCCTACGAGCAGTACTTC.